This entry lists 8 T cell receptor beta chains sequenced from one sample in a study of blood T cell repertoires in COVID-19. The assay was immunoSEQ multiplex PCR, and TCRdb's table has in-frame clones only and misses some. The profile shows a few hundred thousand clones, about 87% of them singletons. The sequencing sample was made of peripheral blood. All receptors derive from a man in his 60s who had recovered from COVID-19.

J is TRBJ2-2 and V is TRBV3-1 (or the pseudogene TRBV3-2), with 15 bases that match TRBD2. Germline V gives CDR1 LGHDT, CDR2 YNNKEL (reference sequence). V was pared by 4 bases and J by 1 base, with 7 bases of the junction left unmatched. The CDR3 has 19 residues. The CDR3 region has the DNA TGTGCCAGCAGCCCGAGGACTAGCGGGGGGGCAGTGAACACCGGGGAGCTGTTTTTT. This gives the protein CASSPRTSGGAVNTGELFF.

This rearrangement joins TRBV7-9 to TRBJ1-1; no reliable D call. Germline V lookup: CDR1 SEHNR, CDR2 FQNEAQ (reference sequence). CDR3 length: 14 amino acids. The V and J ends lost 4 bases and 5 bases respectively, with 14 bases between them. The DNA for the CDR3 is TGTGCCAGCAGCTCTGAGAGATTACGGACTGAAGCTTTCTTT. It translates to CASSSERLRTEAFF.

The chain joins TRBV3-1 (or the pseudogene TRBV3-2) to TRBJ2-3; D gene uncertain. The CDR3 totals 16 residues. Trimming cost V 0 bases and J 1 base, with 11 bases left between them. Looked up from germline, CDR1 is LGHDT and CDR2 is YNNKEL (reference sequence). In DNA, the CDR3 is TGTGCCAGCAGCCAAGAATTAATGGCACGCACAGATACGCAGTATTTT. Translating it yields CASSQELMARTDTQYF.

This chain joins TRBV7-6 and TRBJ1-1; tentative D call: TRBD1 (6 bases). The V and J ends lost 5 bases and 0 bases respectively, with 13 bases between them. Germline assignment: CDR1 SGHVS and CDR2 FNYEAQ. The CDR3 runs to 15 residues. The CDR3 spells CASSLGAGLNTEAFF. The CDR3 nucleotides are TGTGCCAGCAGCCTGGGGGCCGGGCTGAACACTGAAGCTTTCTTT.

This clone was seen just once. The chain joins TRBV6-5 to TRBJ1-4; TRBD1 matches at 7 bases. Germline CDR1 is MNHEY and CDR2 is SVGAGI. J gave up 0 bases and V 6 bases, and 1 base lay outside the gene matches. This CDR3 has 14 amino acids. The CDR3 bases are TGTGCCAGCAGAACAGGGGCAACTAATGAAAAACTGTTTTTT. Its protein product is CASRTGATNEKLFF.

This rearrangement joins TRBV9 to TRBJ1-2; TRBD1 might be the D (5 bases). Germline CDR1 reads SGDLS; CDR2 reads YYNGEE. CDR3 length: 15 amino acids. Trimming removed 3 bases at V and 4 bases at J, with 16 bases between. The CDR3 is CASSGAGFSIYGYTF. The CDR3 DNA sequence: TGTGCCAGCAGCGGGGCAGGGTTTTCCATCTATGGCTACACCTTC. Complete variable domain (other parts from reference TRBV9 and TRBJ1-2): DSGVTQTPKHLITATGQRVTLRCSPRSGDLSVYWYQQSLDQGLQFLIQYYNGEERAKGNILERFSAQQFPDLHSELNLSSLELGDSALYFCASSGAGFSIYGYTFGSGTRLTVV.

The rearrangement uses TRBV27 and TRBJ1-6; D unresolved. This CDR3 spans 17 amino acids. Germline CDR1 reads MNHEY; CDR2 reads SMNVEV (reference sequence). With 5 bases removed from V and 4 bases from J, the gap between germline ends came to 18 bases. CDR3 coding DNA: TGTGCCAGCAGTCTAGGCCCCCTTACGGGTTATAATTCACCCCTCCACTTT. It is translated as CASSLGPLTGYNSPLHF.

The chain links TRBV12-3 or TRBV12-4 to TRBJ2-7; TRBD1 matches at 8 bases. Losses at the gene ends were 8 bases for V and 5 bases for J; bases not matched to a gene: 8. There are 13 residues in the CDR3. Here the CDR3 reads CASLGDRSNEQYF. CDR3 bases: TGTGCCAGCTTAGGGGACAGGTCGAACGAGCAGTACTTC.